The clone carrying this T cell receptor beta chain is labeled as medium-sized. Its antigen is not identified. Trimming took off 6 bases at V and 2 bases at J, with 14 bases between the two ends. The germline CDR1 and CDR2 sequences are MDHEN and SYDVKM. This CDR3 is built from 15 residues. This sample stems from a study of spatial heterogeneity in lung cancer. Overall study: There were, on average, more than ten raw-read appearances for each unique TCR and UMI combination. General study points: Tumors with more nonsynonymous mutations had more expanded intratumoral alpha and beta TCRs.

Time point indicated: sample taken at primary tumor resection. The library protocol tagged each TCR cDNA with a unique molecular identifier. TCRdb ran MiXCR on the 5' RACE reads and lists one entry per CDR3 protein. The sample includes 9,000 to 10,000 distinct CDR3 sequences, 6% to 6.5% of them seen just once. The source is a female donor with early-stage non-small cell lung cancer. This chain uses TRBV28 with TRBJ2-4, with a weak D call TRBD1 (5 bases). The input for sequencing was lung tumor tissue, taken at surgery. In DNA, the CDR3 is TGTGCCAGCAGACCCGCGCAGGGCCCCAAAAACATTCAGTACTTC. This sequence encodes CASRPAQGPKNIQYF.